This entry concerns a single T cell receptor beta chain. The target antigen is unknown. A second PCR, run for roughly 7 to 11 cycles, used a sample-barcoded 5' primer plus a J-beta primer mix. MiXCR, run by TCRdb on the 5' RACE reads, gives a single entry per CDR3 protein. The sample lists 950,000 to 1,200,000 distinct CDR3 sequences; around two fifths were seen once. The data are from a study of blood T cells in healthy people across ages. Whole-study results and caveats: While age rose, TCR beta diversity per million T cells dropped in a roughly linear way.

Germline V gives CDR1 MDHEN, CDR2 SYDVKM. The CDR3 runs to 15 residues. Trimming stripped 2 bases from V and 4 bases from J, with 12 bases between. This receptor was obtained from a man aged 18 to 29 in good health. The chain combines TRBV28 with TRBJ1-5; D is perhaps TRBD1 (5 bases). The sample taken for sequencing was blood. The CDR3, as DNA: TGTGCCAGCAGTTTAGGATCAGGGCGGAATCAGCCCCAGCATTTT. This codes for CASSLGSGRNQPQHF.